This T cell receptor beta chain stems from a study of blood T cell repertoires in COVID-19 (dated by TCRdb to 2020 to 2021). With respect to the entire study: Samples from collaborators originated in the United States, Italy and Spain and spanned both the acute and convalescent phases of COVID-19. The prospective study material was composed of cDNA or gDNA derived from T cells, B-cell-depleted T cells, or PBMCs. Deeply sampled blood TCRbeta repertoires from subjects exposed to, actively infected with, or recovered from COVID-19 were included in the dataset. The repertoires were released in a freely available public database meant as a resource for research on the immune response to SARS-CoV-2. The samples were drawn from two sources: the first 160 participants of the ongoing ImmuneRACE study, and 1,000 to 1,500 subjects contributed by 6 global collaborators. The sample metadata nearly always contained a de-identified subject ID, COVID-19 status, age in years and sex. Where available, HLA class I and class II types were obtained from metadata supplied by the sample provider rather than from assay-based typing.

The paper's findings and limits, for the study overall: How much clinical and demographic metadata was included differed by source and by participant, and the metadata was provided uncurated.

Turning to this clone: The target of this receptor is not known. No qualities accompany the bases; no much larger clone lies one base away.

Collaborating institutions collected whole blood in K2EDTA tubes following their own protocols. Collaborator samples were shipped for TCRbeta analysis as frozen whole blood, isolated PBMCs, or DNA extracted from either sample type. TCRbeta CDR3 regions were amplified from genomic DNA by means of the immunoSEQ Assay, a bias-controlled multiplex PCR. In the original analysis: The number of nucleated cells in each sample was estimated by amplification of reference gene primers within the assay. To quantify the absolute abundance of each unique TCRbeta CDR3 rearrangement, sequence reads were collapsed and filtered. For each sample, productive Simpson clonality was calculated by taking the square root of Simpson's diversity index across productive rearrangements. What TCRdb holds here is the immuneACCESS table cut down to in-frame rearrangements. Part of the clones is not present; checked against another copy, under half of the missing clones reflect an unresolved V gene, and the others are unexplained. V, J and clone size are those of that table, while D and trimming were read from the DNA. The sample table holds tens of thousands of clones, of which 88% were seen once. 7% to 10% of the sample comes from the top ten.

The germline V gene gives CDR1 as SNHLY and CDR2 as FYNNEI. Trimming accounts for 8 bases at V and 4 bases at J, while the number of junction bases matched to no gene is 12. The CDR3 numbers 16 residues from cysteine through phenylalanine. This entry keeps only the CDR3 DNA: 48 bases, framed from base 1. The rearranged chain carries TRBV2 and TRBJ1-3, and 9 bases in between align with TRBD1. The sample was peripheral blood. The receptor was derived from a human donor in a cohort sampled during active COVID-19. The CDR3 protein: CASANGQGSFGNTIYF. The DNA sequence is TGTGCCAGCGCCAACGGACAGGGGAGCTTCGGAAACACCATATATTTT.